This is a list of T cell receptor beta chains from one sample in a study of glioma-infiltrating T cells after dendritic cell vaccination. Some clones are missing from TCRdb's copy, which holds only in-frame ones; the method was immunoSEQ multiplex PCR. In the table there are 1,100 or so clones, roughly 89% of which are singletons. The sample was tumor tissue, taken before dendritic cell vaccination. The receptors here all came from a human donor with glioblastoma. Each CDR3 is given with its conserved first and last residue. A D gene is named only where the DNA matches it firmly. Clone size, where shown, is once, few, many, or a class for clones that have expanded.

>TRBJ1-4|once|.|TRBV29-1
CSALDGGYDEKLFF
TGCAGCGCCCTAGACGGGGGGTACGATGAAAAACTGTTTTTT
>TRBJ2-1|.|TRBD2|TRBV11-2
CASSLGGLARGEQFF
TGTGCCAGCAGCTTAGGGGGACTAGCTCGCGGTGAGCAGTTCTTC
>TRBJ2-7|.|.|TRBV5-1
CASSAVQGGSSYEQYF
TGCGCCAGCAGCGCCGTCCAGGGAGGTTCCTCCTACGAGCAGTACTTC
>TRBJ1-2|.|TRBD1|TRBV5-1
CASRPGQGDGYTF
TGCGCCAGCCGTCCGGGACAGGGAGATGGCTACACCTTC
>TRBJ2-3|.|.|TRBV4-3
CASSQDRLVNTDTQYF
TGCGCCAGCAGCCAAGATCGGCTAGTTAACACAGATACGCAGTATTTT
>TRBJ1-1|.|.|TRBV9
CASSVDVGVMNTEAFF
TGTGCCAGCAGCGTAGATGTAGGGGTCATGAACACTGAAGCTTTCTTT
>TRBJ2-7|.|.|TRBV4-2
CASSQERAGDTYEQYF
TGTGCCAGCAGCCAAGAAAGAGCGGGCGATACCTACGAGCAGTACTTC
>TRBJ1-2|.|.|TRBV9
CASSVDVGANGYGYTF
TGTGCCAGCAGCGTAGATGTGGGGGCGAATGGCTATGGCTACACCTTC
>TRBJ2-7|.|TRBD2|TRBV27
CASTPGAGAPEGSYEQYF
TGTGCCAGCACCCCCGGTGCGGGAGCCCCTGAGGGGTCCTACGAGCAGTACTTC
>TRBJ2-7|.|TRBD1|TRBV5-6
CASSWGQGPFSYEQYF
TGTGCCAGCAGCTGGGGACAGGGTCCCTTCTCCTACGAGCAGTACTTC
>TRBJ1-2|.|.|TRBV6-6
CASTQSGNGYTF
TGTGCCAGCACCCAGTCAGGGAATGGCTACACCTTC
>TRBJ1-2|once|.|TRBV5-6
CASSLPGNPNYGYTF
TGTGCCAGCAGCTTGCCGGGGAACCCTAACTATGGCTACACCTTC
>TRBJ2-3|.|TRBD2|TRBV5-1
CASSPRTRLRDTQYF
TGCGCCAGCAGCCCGAGGACTAGGTTGCGAGATACGCAGTATTTT
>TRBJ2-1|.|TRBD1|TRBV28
CTTRGPHNEQFF
TGTACCACTAGGGGGCCCCACAATGAGCAGTTCTTC
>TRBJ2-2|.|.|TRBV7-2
CASSSLLASGELFF
TGTGCCAGCAGCTCCTTACTAGCTTCCGGGGAGCTGTTTTTT
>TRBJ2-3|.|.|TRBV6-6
CASSTRDTQYF
TGTGCCAGCAGCACCAGAGATACGCAGTATTTT
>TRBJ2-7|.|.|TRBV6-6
CASSRGTLNEQYF
TGTGCCAGCAGCCGAGGGACTCTCAACGAGCAGTACTTC
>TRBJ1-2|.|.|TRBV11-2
CASSFEVVGGYTF
TGTGCCAGCAGCTTCGAGGTGGTAGGTGGCTACACCTTC
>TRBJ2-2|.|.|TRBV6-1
CASREVNTGELFF
TGTGCCAGCAGGGAGGTAAACACCGGGGAGCTGTTTTTT
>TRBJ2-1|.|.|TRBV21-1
CASRPPGVSYNEQFF
TGTGCCAGCCGGCCCCCAGGGGTGTCCTACAATGAGCAGTTCTTC
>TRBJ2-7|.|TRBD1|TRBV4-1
CASSQATGSRNEQYF
TGCGCCAGCAGCCAAGCGACAGGGAGTAGGAACGAGCAGTACTTC
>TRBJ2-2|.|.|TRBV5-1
CASSTSRGGTGELFF
TGCGCCAGCAGTACAAGCAGGGGCGGCACCGGGGAGCTGTTTTTT